This passage covers 14 T cell receptor beta chains from one sample sequenced in a study of cytomegalovirus exposure and HLA in healthy donors (dated by TCRdb to the late 2010s). Preparation of the library involved the immunoSEQ multiplex PCR assay. For the multiplex PCR, a mixture combining 60 forward primers for TCR Vbeta segments and 13 reverse primers for TCR Jbeta segments was used. The clones in this table, taken by TCRdb from immuneACCESS, are in-frame only. Not every clone is retained; where verified, under half of the shortfall comes from an unresolved V gene, and the cause of the rest is unknown. The sample has 150,000 or so clones on record, about 80% of them singletons. The leading ten clones occupy 2.2% of the sample. Sequencing was performed on PBMCs. The receptors here all came from a man over 45 in good health and CMV-seropositive.

The rearrangement links TRBV9 to TRBJ2-5, with TRBD2 matching over 7 bases. This CDR3 is built from 15 residues. The ends lost 4 bases at V and 1 base at J; junction bases unmatched: 7. Germline V lookup: CDR1 SGDLS, CDR2 YYNGEE. CDR3 residues: CASSTHPGGQETQYF. CDR3 coding DNA: TGTGCCAGCAGCACCCACCCGGGAGGCCAAGAGACCCAGTACTTC. The whole variable domain, filled in from reference TRBV9 and TRBJ2-5, reads DSGVTQTPKHLITATGQRVTLRCSPRSGDLSVYWYQQSLDQGLQFLIQYYNGEERAKGNILERFSAQQFPDLHSELNLSSLELGDSALYFCASSTHPGGQETQYFGPGTRLLVL.

V is TRBV27 and J is TRBJ1-5; D possibly corresponds to TRBD1 (5 bases). The CDR3 runs to 16 residues. CDR1 and CDR2 from the germline V gene are MNHEY and SMNVEV (reference sequence). Trimming stripped 5 bases from V and 2 bases from J, with 16 bases between. CDR3 bases: TGTGCCAGCAGTGCCCGCCAGGGAATAGGCAATCAGCCCCAGCATTTT. Its translation: CASSARQGIGNQPQHF.

This sequence joins TRBV15 and TRBJ2-5; 7 nucleotides agree with TRBD1. The V gene end was trimmed by 4 bases and the J gene end by 4 bases; junction bases not matched to a gene: 9. Germline CDR1 LNHNV, CDR2 YYDKDF (reference sequence). The CDR3 is 15 residues long. In DNA form, the CDR3 reads TGTGCCACCAGCACTAGCTTAACAGGGGCAGAGACCCAGTACTTC. It codes for CATSTSLTGAETQYF.

As regards this clone: Other nucleotide sequences in the sample specify the same CDR3. The CDR3 spells CASSKDSPYNSPLHF. Written as DNA, the CDR3 is TGTGCCAGCAGTAAGGACAGCCCCTATAATTCACCCCTCCACTTT. This chain joins TRBV27 and TRBJ1-6, with a tentative D call TRBD1 (6 bases). Trimming cost V 5 bases and J 2 bases, with 10 bases left between them. The CDR3 runs to 15 residues. The germline V gene encodes CDR1 MNHEY and CDR2 SMNVEV (reference sequence).

CDR3 DNA: TGTGCCAGCAGCTTGGGAGGCTGGGAGGGACGACCCGGGGAGCTGTTTTTT. It specifies CASSLGGWEGRPGELFF. The V and J genes are TRBV5-6 and TRBJ2-2; 7 nucleotides line up with TRBD2. Trimming at V came to 0 bases and at J to 6 bases, leaving 11 bases not matched to a gene. CDR1 is SGHDT and CDR2 is YYEEEE in the germline V gene. The CDR3 runs 17 residues.

The rearrangement uses TRBV30 and TRBJ2-5; D gene unclear. The length of the CDR3 is 11 residues. V dropped 2 bases and J dropped 5 bases, with 6 bases sitting between them. Germline-derived CDR1 and CDR2 are GTSNPN and SVGIG (reference sequence). CDR3 in DNA: TGTGCCTGGAGTCACATGGAGACCCAGTACTTC. Protein sequence: CAWSHMETQYF.

The V call is TRBV6-5, the J call TRBJ1-2, with 8 nucleotides matching TRBD1. After removal of 5 bases from V and 5 bases from J, the junction contained 1 base not matched to a gene. There are 12 residues in the CDR3. The germline V gene has CDR1 MNHEY and CDR2 SVGAGI. The CDR3 DNA is TGTGCCAGCAGTGGACAGGGTTATGGCTACACCTTC. Its translation: CASSGQGYGYTF.

The rearrangement uses TRBV13 and TRBJ2-7, with 8 bases fitting TRBD2. J gave up 0 bases and V 3 bases, and 7 bases lay outside the gene matches. Germline assignment: CDR1 PRHDT and CDR2 FYEKMQ (reference sequence). CDR3 length: 16 amino acids. CDR3: CASSFGGAMGSYEQYF. The CDR3 DNA reads as TGTGCCAGCAGCTTCGGGGGGGCCATGGGCTCCTACGAGCAGTACTTC.

The chain uses TRBV4-1 and TRBJ1-6, with D unclear. Trimming cost V 1 base and J 10 bases, with 11 bases left between them. The length of the CDR3 is 14 residues. The germline V gene encodes CDR1 MGHRA and CDR2 YSYEKL. This chain's CDR3 is CASSQGTGGSPLHF. In nucleotides, the CDR3 is TGCGCCAGCAGCCAAGGGACTGGAGGATCACCCCTCCACTTT.

This chain connects TRBV5-1 to TRBJ1-1; no firm D call. From germline, CDR1 is SGHRS and CDR2 YFSETQ. V lost 0 bases and J lost 0, with 9 bases in between. The CDR3 has 15 amino acids. CDR3 protein: CASSLESVMNTEAFF. The CDR3 DNA sequence: TGCGCCAGCAGCTTGGAGTCGGTCATGAACACTGAAGCTTTCTTT.

The V gene is TRBV10-3, the J gene TRBJ2-3; 8 nucleotides align to TRBD1. Unmatched junction bases numbered 4, after V lost 5 bases and J lost 0 bases. In germline, CDR1 is ENHRY, CDR2 SYGVKD. The CDR3 consists of 15 residues. CDR3 coding DNA: TGTGCCATCAGTTCCGGACAGGGTAGCACAGATACGCAGTATTTT. It specifies CAISSGQGSTDTQYF.

DNA for the CDR3: TGCGCCAGCAGCTCCGGGACAGCCGCCTACGAGCAGTACTTC. Its translation is CASSSGTAAYEQYF. The V call is TRBV5-1, the J call TRBJ2-7; 7 bases match TRBD1. V shed 3 bases and J 2 bases; nucleotides not matched to a gene: 5. This CDR3 contains 14 residues. Germline CDR1 SGHRS, CDR2 YFSETQ.

CDR3 sequence reads: CASSLFPSGFGNTGELFF. The DNA of the CDR3 is TGTGCCAGCAGCTTATTCCCATCAGGCTTTGGGAACACCGGGGAGCTGTTTTTT. The chain has TRBV7-8 and TRBJ2-2; unclear D gene. This CDR3 spans 18 amino acids. Trimming pared 2 bases from V and 1 base from J, leaving 17 bases between. Germline V gene data show CDR1 as SGHVS and CDR2 as FQNEAQ. The variable domain in full, completed from reference TRBV7-8 and TRBJ2-2, reads GAGVSQSPRYKVAKRGQDVALRCDPISGHVSLFWYQQALGQGPEFLTYFQNEAQLDKSGLPSDRFFAERPEGSVSTLKIQRTQQEDSAVYLCASSLFPSGFGNTGELFFGEGSRLTVL.

The chain combines TRBV5-1 with TRBJ2-7; D not resolved. V was clipped by 1 base and J by 5 bases, with 7 bases between them. From germline, CDR1 is SGHRS and CDR2 YFSETQ. This CDR3 region has 12 residues. The CDR3, as DNA: TGCGCCAGCAGCTTGACAGTAAACGAGCAGTACTTC. Translation: CASSLTVNEQYF.